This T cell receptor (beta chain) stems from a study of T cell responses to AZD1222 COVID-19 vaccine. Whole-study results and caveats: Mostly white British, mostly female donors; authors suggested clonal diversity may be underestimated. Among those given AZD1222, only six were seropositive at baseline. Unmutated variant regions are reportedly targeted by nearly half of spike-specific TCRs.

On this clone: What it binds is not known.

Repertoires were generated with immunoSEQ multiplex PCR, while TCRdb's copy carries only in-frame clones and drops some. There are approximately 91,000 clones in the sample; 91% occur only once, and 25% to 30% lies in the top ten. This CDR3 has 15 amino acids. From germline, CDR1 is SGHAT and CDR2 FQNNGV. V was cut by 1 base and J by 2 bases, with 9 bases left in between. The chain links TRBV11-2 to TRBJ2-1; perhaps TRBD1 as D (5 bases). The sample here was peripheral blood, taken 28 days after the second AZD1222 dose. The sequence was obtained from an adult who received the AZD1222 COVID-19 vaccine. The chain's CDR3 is CASSLVRGTYNEQFF. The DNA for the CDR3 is TGTGCCAGCAGCTTAGTAAGGGGAACCTACAATGAGCAGTTCTTC.